A single sample is the source of the 21 T cell receptor beta chains below, sequenced in a study of OX40 agonist ivuxolimab in advanced cancers. Some clones are missing from TCRdb's copy, which holds only in-frame ones; the method was immunoSEQ multiplex PCR. Among around 70,000 clones listed, approximately 90% were seen once. Sample: CD4+ or CD8+ T cells sorted from blood, taken in a trial of the OX40 agonist ivuxolimab. The receptors derive from an adult with an advanced solid tumor such as melanoma, head and neck, liver or kidney cancer.

The V gene is TRBV28, the J gene TRBJ2-4; D might be TRBD1 (6 bases). Trimming removed 3 bases from V and 10 bases from J, with 22 bases in between. CDR3 length: 16 amino acids. Germline V gene sequence: CDR1 MDHEN, CDR2 SYDVKM. CDR3 amino acids: CASSFIQVGQQRIQYF. The CDR3 bases are TGTGCCAGCAGTTTTATTCAGGTTGGACAGCAACGAATTCAGTACTTC. Full variable domain (missing parts from reference TRBV28 and TRBJ2-4): DVKVTQSSRYLVKRTGEKVFLECVQDMDHENMFWYRQDPGLGLRLIYFSYDVKMKEKGDIPEGYSVSREKKERFSLILESASTNQTSMYLCASSFIQVGQQRIQYFGAGTRLSVL.

The rearrangement uses TRBV30 and TRBJ2-7; TRBD1 is a possible D gene (5 bases). The CDR3 spans 13 residues. V lost 1 base and J 2 bases, leaving 9 bases between the germline ends. Germline lookup yields CDR1 GTSNPN and CDR2 SVGIG (reference sequence). The CDR3, as DNA: TGTGCCTGGAGTGCAGGGTTCGCCTACGAGCAGTACTTC. It encodes CAWSAGFAYEQYF.

The genes are TRBV11-2 and TRBJ2-2; the D call may be TRBD1 or TRBD2 (5 bases each). V gave up 2 bases and J gave up 0 bases, with 16 bases separating them. CDR1 is SGHAT, CDR2 FQNNGV, per germline. The length of the CDR3 is 18 residues. CDR3 residues: CASSLRWTGTANTGELFF. CDR3 DNA: TGTGCCAGCAGCTTAAGGTGGACCGGGACGGCGAACACCGGGGAGCTGTTTTTT.

The table lists this clone with a count of one. The chain joins TRBV6-1 to TRBJ1-1; a weak D match, TRBD1 (5 bases). Between the trimmed V and J ends, which lost 5 bases and 5 bases, there was a span of 12 bases. The CDR3 contains 13 residues. CDR1 is MNHNS and CDR2 is SASEGT in the germline V gene. This chain's CDR3 is CASSRRGLTEAFF. The CDR3 DNA follows: TGTGCCAGCAGTCGCCGGGGCCTGACTGAAGCTTTCTTT.

The rearrangement joins TRBV28 to TRBJ2-5; 15 bases fit TRBD2. This CDR3 is built from 15 residues. Per the germline V gene, CDR1 is MDHEN and CDR2 is SYDVKM. Trimming cost V 6 bases and J 5 bases; bases outside gene matches: 4. The CDR3 is CASSRTSGRVETQYF. CDR3 bases: TGTGCCAGCAGCCGGACTAGCGGGAGGGTGGAGACCCAGTACTTC.

This clone was counted ten times or more. V gene TRBV2 combines with J gene TRBJ2-2, with TRBD2 matching over 8 bases. This CDR3 comprises 15 residues. Trimming at V came to 5 bases and at J to 1 base, leaving 3 bases not matched to a gene. The V gene's germline CDR1 is SNHLY and CDR2 FYNNEI. The chain's CDR3 is CASSLSGKNTGELFF. CDR3 nucleotides: TGTGCCAGCAGTCTTAGCGGGAAGAACACCGGGGAGCTGTTTTTT.

The chain has TRBV15 and TRBJ2-7; D is possibly TRBD1 (6 bases). Germline CDR1 LNHNV, CDR2 YYDKDF (reference sequence). Trimming cost V 3 bases and J 7 bases, with 19 bases left between them. The CDR3 loop spans 15 amino acids. CDR3 sequence (DNA): TGTGCCACCAGCAGGGGTGGTGGACAGTCGGGGGAGCAGTACTTC. This translates into CATSRGGGQSGEQYF. Using reference TRBV15 and TRBJ2-7 for the parts outside the CDR3, the full variable domain is DAMVIQNPRYQVTQFGKPVTLSCSQTLNHNVMYWYQQKSSQAPKLLFHYYDKDFNNEADTPDNFQSRRPNTSFCFLDIRSPGLGDTAMYLCATSRGGGQSGEQYFGPGTRLTVT.

J is TRBJ2-6 and V is TRBV5-1; 9 positions agree with TRBD1. Germline CDR1 SGHRS, CDR2 YFSETQ. V was pared by 3 bases and J by 1 base, with 5 bases of the junction left unmatched. CDR3 size: 17 residues. The CDR3 is CASSSQGALSGANVLTF. CDR3 coding DNA: TGCGCCAGCAGCTCACAGGGGGCTCTGTCTGGGGCCAACGTCCTGACTTTC.

A few counts support this clone. The chain recombines TRBV27 with TRBJ2-1; TRBD2 matches 12 bases. The junction had 6 bases not matched to a gene; V was cut back by 6 bases and J by 6 bases. This CDR3 contains 15 residues. CDR1 and CDR2 (germline): MNHEY, SMNVEV (reference sequence). For the CDR3, the DNA is TGTGCCAGCAGGGAACCGACTAGCGGGAGCAATGAGCAGTTCTTC. Protein sequence: CASREPTSGSNEQFF.

The J gene is TRBJ2-7, the V gene TRBV5-1; 9 bases are a match to TRBD2. The CDR3 sequence is 16 residues long. The J segment lost 4 bases and the V segment lost 0 bases, leaving 8 bases of the junction unmatched. Germline lookup yields CDR1 SGHRS and CDR2 YFSETQ. The CDR3 sequence: CASSLESSGKVYEQYF. In nucleotides, the CDR3 is TGCGCCAGCAGCTTGGAGTCTAGCGGGAAAGTGTACGAGCAGTACTTC. Drawing the rest from reference TRBV5-1 and TRBJ2-7, the complete variable domain is KAGVTQTPRYLIKTRGQQVTLSCSPISGHRSVSWYQQTPGQGLQFLFEYFSETQRNKGNFPGRFSGRQFSNSRSEMNVSTLELGDSALYLCASSLESSGKVYEQYFGPGTRLTVT.

This clone was seen just once. The chain employs TRBV4-3 and TRBJ2-5; TRBD2 agrees at 8 bases. This CDR3 comprises 19 residues. V lost 4 bases and J lost 1; bases outside the gene matches: 17. The germline CDR1 and CDR2 sequences are LGHNA and YSLEER. This chain's CDR3 is CASSPYWGSGSTVQETQYF. Here the CDR3 DNA reads TGCGCCAGCAGCCCGTACTGGGGAAGCGGGAGTACAGTCCAAGAGACCCAGTACTTC.

The rearrangement joins TRBV19 to TRBJ1-1; TRBD1 might be the D (6 bases). V was shortened by 7 bases and J by 4 bases, with 22 bases between the two germline ends. From germline, CDR1 is LNHDA and CDR2 SQIVND (reference sequence). There are 16 residues in the CDR3. CDR3 amino acids: CASTYRGANRPTEAFF. As DNA, the CDR3 is TGTGCCAGTACCTATCGGGGGGCCAACCGGCCCACTGAAGCTTTCTTT.

The V call is TRBV2, the J call TRBJ2-7, with no clear D. The CDR3 extends over 13 amino acids. Trimming removed 0 bases at V and 4 bases at J, with 7 bases between. Looked up from germline, CDR1 is SNHLY and CDR2 is FYNNEI. The DNA of the CDR3 is TGTGCCAGCAGTGAAGCGGATAGGTACGAGCAGTACTTC. The encoded protein is CASSEADRYEQYF. The full variable domain, with the rest looked up from reference TRBV2 and TRBJ2-7, is EPEVTQTPSHQVTQMGQEVILRCVPISNHLYFYWYRQILGQKVEFLVSFYNNEISEKSEIFDDQFSVERPDGSNFTLKIRSTKLEDSAMYFCASSEADRYEQYFGPGTRLTVT.

The chain combines TRBV5-5 with TRBJ1-5; tentatively, D is TRBD1 (5 bases). The germline V gene encodes CDR1 SGHKS and CDR2 YYEKEE (reference sequence). The CDR3 runs 15 residues. V lost 3 bases to trimming and J lost 0 bases, with 10 bases between them. The CDR3: CASSSGDISNQPQHF. CDR3 bases: TGTGCCAGCAGCTCGGGGGATATTAGCAATCAGCCCCAGCATTTT.

This chain uses TRBV29-1 with TRBJ2-7; D not certain. This CDR3 is built from 13 residues. V lost 5 bases to trimming and J lost 7 bases, with 18 bases between them. Looked up from germline, CDR1 is SQVTM and CDR2 is ANQGSEA. The CDR3 protein is CSVFPGLTGEQYF. The CDR3, as DNA: TGCAGCGTTTTTCCAGGTCTAACTGGAGAGCAGTACTTC.

The chain is built from TRBV5-1 and TRBJ2-5; 9 bases align to TRBD2. The CDR3 covers 16 residues. Germline-derived CDR1 and CDR2 are SGHRS and YFSETQ. Germline trimming cut 4 bases from V and 3 bases from J; bases unmatched to any gene: 10. The CDR3 nucleotides read TGCGCCAGCAGCCCCCTGTACGGCGGGAGGGAAGAGACCCAGTACTTC. It encodes CASSPLYGGREETQYF.

The J gene is TRBJ2-7, the V gene TRBV28, with D perhaps TRBD1 (7 bases). V shed 1 base and J shed 6 bases, with 22 bases lying between them. From germline, CDR1 is MDHEN and CDR2 SYDVKM. This CDR3 has 17 residues. CDR3 residues: CASSLYTRQGLLAEQYF. The CDR3 bases are TGTGCCAGCAGTTTATATACGAGACAGGGACTTCTAGCCGAGCAGTACTTC. The variable domain in full, completed from reference TRBV28 and TRBJ2-7, reads DVKVTQSSRYLVKRTGEKVFLECVQDMDHENMFWYRQDPGLGLRLIYFSYDVKMKEKGDIPEGYSVSREKKERFSLILESASTNQTSMYLCASSLYTRQGLLAEQYFGPGTRLTVT.

The chain combines TRBV7-2 with TRBJ2-5, with 11 bases fitting TRBD2. The germline gives CDR1 SGHTA, CDR2 FQGNSA. The CDR3 is 17 residues long. V lost 1 base, J lost 5 bases, and 9 bases stayed unmatched. The CDR3 region is CASSLVPVAGGTETQYF. The DNA of the CDR3 is TGTGCCAGCAGCTTAGTTCCGGTAGCGGGAGGGACGGAGACCCAGTACTTC.

CDR3 residues: CASSYSNRGGEQYF. CDR3 nucleotide sequence: TGTGCCAGCAGTTACTCGAACAGGGGGGGCGAGCAGTACTTC. The rearrangement uses TRBV6-5 and TRBJ2-7; weak D call: TRBD1 (8 bases). V was trimmed by 0 bases and J by 6 bases, leaving 12 bases between them. The CDR3 totals 14 residues. In germline, CDR1 is MNHEY, CDR2 SVGAGI.

Only one count was recorded for this clone. This chain uses TRBV27 with TRBJ2-5; TRBD2 is a possible D gene (6 bases). The end of the DNA aligns better with TRBJ2-7, so the J call may be wrong. The germline V gene has CDR1 MNHEY and CDR2 SMNVEV (reference sequence). The CDR3 consists of 16 residues. The CDR3 region is CASSFPGGGPPYEQYF. CDR3 sequence (DNA): TGTGCCAGCAGCTTTCCCGGGGGAGGCCCTCCCTACGAGCAGTACTTC.

The rearrangement joins TRBV5-1 to TRBJ1-2, with unresolved D. V lost 5 bases to trimming and J lost 2 bases, with 16 bases between them. CDR1 and CDR2 from the germline V gene are SGHRS and YFSETQ. This CDR3 has 15 residues. The DNA of the CDR3 is TGCGCCAGCAGGCATGGTGTGACGGTAAACTATGGCTACACCTTC. Amino acids: CASRHGVTVNYGYTF.